Listed below are T cell receptor beta chains from one sample, sequenced in a study of blood T cell repertoires in COVID-19. The method was immunoSEQ multiplex PCR; TCRdb's version includes in-frame clones alone and lacks a portion of them. The sample includes hundreds of thousands of clones, around 89% of them seen just once. The sequenced material came from PBMCs or T cells enriched from blood (not recorded which). These TCRs come from a woman in her sixties or seventies in a cohort exposed to, infected with or recovered from COVID-19 (not recorded which). The CDR3 runs from the conserved cysteine through the conserved F or W. D genes are given only for firm matches. Clone size appears in some rows only: once, few, many, or a class for an expanded clone.

>TRBD2|NA|TRBJ2-3|TRBV5-1
CASSLGLAATDTQYF
TGCGCCAGCAGCTTGGGACTAGCGGCCACAGATACGCAGTATTTT
>TRBD2|NA|TRBJ2-1|TRBV27
CASSSTRGAGHNEQFF
TGTGCCAGCAGTTCCACCCGGGGAGCGGGGCACAATGAGCAGTTCTTC
>TRBD1|NA|TRBJ2-5|TRBV2
CASRQGETQYF
TGTGCCAGCAGACAGGGGGAGACCCAGTACTTC
>TRBD1|once|TRBJ2-1|TRBV24-1
CATSETGVSYNEQFF
TGTGCCACCAGTGAGACAGGGGTGAGCTACAATGAGCAGTTCTTC
>NA|NA|TRBJ2-2|TRBV7-9
CASSLAGGTGELFF
TGTGCCAGCAGCTTAGCGGGGGGCACCGGGGAGCTGTTTTTT
>NA|NA|TRBJ1-2|TRBV11-2
CASSRGGDGYTF
TGTGCCAGCAGCCGAGGAGGCGATGGCTACACCTTC
>TRBD2|NA|TRBJ2-2|TRBV27
CASSGTSGSGTGELFF
TGTGCCAGCAGCGGGACTAGCGGGAGTGGTACCGGGGAGCTGTTTTTT
>NA|NA|TRBJ1-1|TRBV7-9
CASINTDRNTEAFF
TGTGCCAGCATCAACACGGACAGGAACACTGAAGCTTTCTTT
>NA|NA|TRBJ2-7|TRBV19
CASSISGGGEQYF
TGTGCCAGTAGTATATCCGGGGGAGGCGAGCAGTACTTC
>TRBD2|NA|TRBJ2-1|TRBV30
CAWSVGGRVYNEQFF
TGTGCCTGGAGTGTAGGCGGGAGAGTCTACAATGAGCAGTTCTTC
>TRBD2|NA|TRBJ2-3|TRBV2
CASSFQGPASGPDDTQYF
TGTGCCAGCAGTTTTCAGGGGCCAGCTAGCGGGCCCGACGATACGCAGTATTTT
>NA|NA|TRBJ2-2|TRBV27
CASSLPTGNLPGELFF
TGTGCCAGCAGTTTACCTACAGGGAATCTTCCCGGGGAGCTGTTTTTT
>NA|NA|TRBJ1-5|TRBV11-2
CASSLTPGRNQPQHF
TGTGCCAGCAGCTTAACCCCAGGGCGTAATCAGCCCCAGCATTTT
>NA|once|TRBJ2-3|TRBV27
CASSPPGADTQYF
TGTGCCAGCAGTCCCCCAGGGGCAGATACGCAGTATTTT
>TRBD2|NA|TRBJ2-5|TRBV11-2
CASSNGAIAGVGETQYF
TGTGCCAGCAGCAATGGGGCAATAGCGGGAGTGGGGGAGACCCAGTACTTC
>TRBD2|NA|TRBJ2-1|TRBV9
CASSPRTSGRVDEQFF
TGTGCCAGCAGCCCCCGGACTAGCGGGAGGGTGGATGAGCAGTTCTTC
>TRBD1|NA|TRBJ2-7|TRBV10-2
CASSTPRDSPYEQYF
TGCGCCAGCTCCACCCCCCGGGACAGCCCCTACGAGCAGTACTTC
>TRBD1|NA|TRBJ1-5|TRBV18
CASSPGQGYQPQHF
TGTGCCAGCTCACCGGGACAGGGATATCAGCCCCAGCATTTT
>TRBD1|few|TRBJ1-1|TRBV18
CASSAGTGVGAFF
TGTGCCAGCTCAGCCGGGACAGGGGTCGGAGCTTTCTTT
>NA|NA|TRBJ1-2|TRBV28
CASSLPDSTYGYTF
TGTGCCAGCAGTCTACCCGACTCCACCTATGGCTACACCTTC
>TRBD2|NA|TRBJ2-3|TRBV5-4
CASSLYSGRASTDTQYF
TGTGCCAGCAGCTTGTATAGCGGGAGGGCAAGCACAGATACGCAGTATTTT
>NA|NA|TRBJ1-3|TRBV18
CASSPRETTSGNTIYF
TGTGCCAGCTCACCAAGGGAGACCACCTCTGGAAACACCATATATTTT
>NA|NA|TRBJ2-1|TRBV5-4
CASSPGDSYNEQFF
TGTGCCAGCAGCCCCGGGGATTCCTACAATGAGCAGTTCTTC
>TRBD1|few|TRBJ1-4|TRBV19
CASSLIPGQQKLFF
TGTGCCAGTAGTCTCATACCGGGACAGCAAAAACTGTTTTTT
>TRBD2|NA|TRBJ2-1|TRBV5-1
CASSLGLAGYTYNEQFF
TGCGCCAGCAGCTTGGGACTAGCGGGTTACACCTACAATGAGCAGTTCTTC
>NA|NA|TRBJ1-1|TRBV10-2
CASSDRWTLNTEAFF
TGCGCCAGCAGTGATAGATGGACACTAAACACTGAAGCTTTCTTT
>TRBD1|NA|TRBJ1-1|TRBV5-1
CASSLEGTARGVNTEAFF
TGCGCCAGCAGCTTGGAGGGGACAGCCCGAGGCGTGAACACTGAAGCTTTCTTT
>NA|once|TRBJ1-1|TRBV18
CASSPPTGFGAFF
TGTGCCAGCTCACCCCCTACAGGGTTTGGGGCTTTCTTT
>NA|NA|TRBJ2-1|TRBV19
CASKDGATIYEQFF
TGTGCCAGTAAGGATGGGGCGACAATCTATGAGCAGTTCTTC
>NA|NA|TRBJ2-1|TRBV30
CAWRALRGEQGEQFF
TGTGCCTGGAGGGCCCTTCGGGGGGAGCAGGGGGAGCAGTTCTTC
>NA|NA|TRBJ2-1|TRBV14
CASSQGGSDVRYNEQFF
TGTGCCAGCAGCCAAGGAGGCAGCGATGTGAGGTACAATGAGCAGTTCTTC